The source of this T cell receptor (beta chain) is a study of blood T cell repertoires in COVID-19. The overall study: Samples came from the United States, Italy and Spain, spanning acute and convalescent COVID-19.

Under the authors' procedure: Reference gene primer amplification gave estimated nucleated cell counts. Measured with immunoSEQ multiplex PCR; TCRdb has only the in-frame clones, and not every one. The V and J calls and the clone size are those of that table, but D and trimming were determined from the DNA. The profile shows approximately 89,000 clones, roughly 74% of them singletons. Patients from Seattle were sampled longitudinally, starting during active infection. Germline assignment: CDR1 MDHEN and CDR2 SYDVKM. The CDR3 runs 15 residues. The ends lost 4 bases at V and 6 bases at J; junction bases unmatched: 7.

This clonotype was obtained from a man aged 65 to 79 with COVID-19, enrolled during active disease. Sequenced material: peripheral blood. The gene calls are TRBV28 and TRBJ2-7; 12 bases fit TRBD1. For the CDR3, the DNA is TGTGCCAGCAGTTATTATCGGGACAGGGGGCCCGAGCAGTACTTC. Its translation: CASSYYRDRGPEQYF.